This TCR beta chain came from a study of regulatory T cells in long-lasting Graves disease. Time point: persistent/refractory GD, antithyroid drugs over 5 years with positive TRAb. Extracted RNA from PBMCs served as the source of the TCR library. The CDR3 has 18 amino acids. Germline V gives CDR1 SGDLS, CDR2 YYNGEE. Trimming removed 3 bases from V and 0 bases from J, with 19 bases in between. On this clonotype: Its specificity is not known.

The TCR beta library used iRepertoire HTBI primers with Arm-PCR amplification of CDR3. One entry per CDR3 protein, called by TCRdb with MiXCR from the multiplex PCR reads. Of 400,000 to 600,000 distinct CDR3 sequences listed, roughly a fifth are singletons. Findings of the study overall: It was in persistent disease that TRBV28, TRBJ1-2 and TRBJ2-5 were favored.

The source was peripheral blood mononuclear cells (PBMCs), collected when the disease was refractory, from a patient treated with antithyroid drugs. The receptor was derived from a female donor with Graves disease. This chain uses TRBV9 with TRBJ1-3, with TRBD1 as a possible D gene (6 bases). The CDR3 bases are TGTGCCAGCAGCGACGTCCTGACAACAGGGAGCTCTGGAAACACCATATATTTT. Protein product: CASSDVLTTGSSGNTIYF.